A single sample gave rise to the 9 T cell receptor beta chains below, sequenced in a study of blood T cells in healthy people across ages. Combining a sample-barcoded 5' primer with a J-beta primer mix, a second PCR ran for 7 to 11 cycles. Each CDR3 protein gets one entry after TCRdb re-called the 5' RACE reads with MiXCR. Of fewer than 1,000,000 distinct CDR3 sequences listed, under 45% are singletons. Sequencing was done on a sample of blood. The receptors derive from a man in his 60s in good health.

The table lists this clonotype with a few counts. The V and J genes are TRBV7-2 and TRBJ2-7; 8 bases fit TRBD1. CDR1 is SGHTA and CDR2 is FQGNSA in the germline V gene. J lost 7 bases, V lost 6 bases, and 8 bases had no gene match. There are 13 residues in the CDR3. The CDR3 reads CASSFGTGNEQYF. The CDR3 region has the DNA TGTGCCAGCAGTTTCGGGACAGGCAATGAGCAGTACTTC. Full variable domain (outside the CDR3, taken from reference TRBV7-2 and TRBJ2-7): GAGVSQSPSNKVTEKGKDVELRCDPISGHTALYWYRQSLGQGLEFLIYFQGNSAPDKSGLPSDRFSAERTGGSVSTLTIQRTQQEDSAVYLCASSFGTGNEQYFGPGTRLTVT.

The chain combines TRBV9 with TRBJ2-2; D perhaps matches TRBD1 (6 bases). The CDR3 spans 15 residues. V was shortened by 0 bases and J by 4 bases, with 10 bases between the two germline ends. The germline V gene has CDR1 SGDLS and CDR2 YYNGEE. The CDR3 loop reads CASSVAGERTGELFF. The CDR3 bases are TGTGCCAGCAGCGTAGCAGGGGAGCGCACCGGGGAGCTGTTTTTT.

There are a few counts of this clonotype. V usage is TRBV7-8 and J usage is TRBJ2-1; TRBD2 agrees at 12 bases. This CDR3 has 15 residues. Germline V gene lookup returns CDR1 SGHVS and CDR2 FQNEAQ. Germline trimming cut 5 bases from V and 7 bases from J; bases unmatched to any gene: 6. CDR3 sequence (DNA): TGTGCCAGCAGCAAGCTAGCGGGGGGGCATAATGAGCAGTTCTTC. This translates into CASSKLAGGHNEQFF.

This sequence joins TRBV30 and TRBJ2-6; D not resolved. Germline CDR1 is GTSNPN and CDR2 is SVGIG (reference sequence). The CDR3 is 12 residues long. Trimming took off 5 bases at V and 0 bases at J, with 2 bases between the two ends. The CDR3 loop reads CAWGSGANVLTF. DNA for the CDR3: TGTGCCTGGGGCTCTGGGGCCAACGTCCTGACTTTC.

This chain links TRBV14 with TRBJ2-7; 7 positions match TRBD1. CDR3 length: 16 amino acids. Germline trimming cut 2 bases from V and 1 base from J; bases unmatched to any gene: 8. In germline, CDR1 is SGHDN, CDR2 FVKESK. CDR3 protein: CASSQIAGTDSYEQYF. The CDR3 DNA reads TGTGCCAGCAGCCAAATCGCCGGGACAGATTCCTACGAGCAGTACTTC.

The chain combines TRBV5-1 with TRBJ2-1, with a possible D match to TRBD1 (6 bases). CDR1 is SGHRS and CDR2 is YFSETQ in the germline V gene. V was trimmed by 0 bases and J by 6 bases, leaving 13 bases between them. The CDR3 consists of 15 residues. DNA for the CDR3: TGCGCCAGCAGCTTGGAGGGGACAAATTTCAATGAGCAGTTCTTC. Amino acid sequence: CASSLEGTNFNEQFF.

This clonotype was picked up a small number of times. A much larger clone differs by one base, so this may be a read error. V and J are TRBV11-3 and TRBJ2-5; TRBD1 matches at 7 bases. The J call is in doubt because the DNA end fits TRBJ2-7 better. The CDR3 spans 17 residues. Germline values: CDR1 SGHNT, CDR2 YENEEA. This CDR3 reads CACSSRGTGGPVYEQYF. CDR3 bases: TGTGCCTGCAGCTCCAGGGGGACGGGCGGGCCCGTTTACGAGCAGTACTTC.

This clonotype was counted only a few times. The gene calls are TRBV14 and TRBJ2-4, with no clear D. The CDR3 runs 13 residues. Germline V gives CDR1 SGHDN, CDR2 FVKESK. Trimming left V 1 base short and J 13 bases short, with 14 bases between. CDR3 sequence reads: CASSQVFLPRQYF. The CDR3 DNA is TGTGCCAGCAGCCAAGTGTTCCTCCCGAGGCAGTACTTC.

The rearrangement uses TRBV21-1 and TRBJ2-5; the table's D call, TRBD1, was not checked against the DNA. TRBV21-1 is a pseudogene locus. CDR3 length: 11 residues. The CDR3 sequence: CAGTGDYERYF. DNA of the CDR3: TGTGCCGGGACAGGGGACTACGAGCGGTACTTC.